One and the same sample provided the 8 T cell receptor beta chains below, sequenced in a study of cytomegalovirus exposure and HLA in healthy donors. The PCR used 60 Vbeta and 13 Jbeta primers. The protocol was immunoSEQ multiplex PCR, while the TCRdb copy is restricted to in-frame clones and leaves out a portion. The sample lists 140,000 or so clones, approximately 80% occurring once. The sample was PBMCs. The receptors here all came from a woman aged 40 to 50 in good health and CMV-seropositive.

This clone was detected once. This chain links TRBV2 with TRBJ1-5, with D possibly TRBD1 on 6 matching bases. Germline-derived CDR1 and CDR2 are SNHLY and FYNNEI. Trimming left V 6 bases short and J 0 bases short, with 9 bases between. This CDR3 is 14 amino acids long. The CDR3: CASRRQDSNQPQHF. DNA for the CDR3: TGTGCCAGCAGGCGACAGGATAGCAATCAGCCCCAGCATTTT.

The table lists this clone with a few counts. V usage is TRBV6-1 and J usage is TRBJ1-1; unclear D gene. Germline V gene lookup returns CDR1 MNHNS and CDR2 SASEGT. Trimming took 5 bases from V and 6 from J, leaving 10 bases between them. The CDR3 runs to 12 residues. The CDR3: CASSTRGAEAFF. Here the CDR3 DNA reads TGTGCCAGCAGTACTCGGGGTGCTGAAGCTTTCTTT.

The J gene is TRBJ2-1, the V gene TRBV27, with D perhaps TRBD2 (5 bases). The ends were cut back, 7 bases at V and 10 bases at J, with 14 bases in the middle. The length of the CDR3 is 12 residues. Germline CDR1 MNHEY, CDR2 SMNVEV (reference sequence). The CDR3 protein is CASNHGVDEQFF. CDR3 sequence (DNA): TGTGCCAGCAATCACGGGGTTGACGAGCAGTTCTTC.

This clone was picked up one time. The rearrangement links TRBV5-8 to TRBJ1-6; TRBD1 might be the D (6 bases). Germline CDR1 reads SGHTS; CDR2 reads YDEGEE. This CDR3 has 17 residues. V shed 4 bases and J shed 0 bases, with 14 bases lying between them. The CDR3, as DNA: TGTGCCAGCAGCCTAGGACAGTGGAGCTCCTATAATTCACCCCTCCACTTT. Amino acids: CASSLGQWSSYNSPLHF. The full variable domain, rest sourced from reference TRBV5-8 and TRBJ1-6, is EAGVTQSPTHLIKTRGQQATLRCSPISGHTSVYWYQQALGLGLQFLLWYDEGEERNRGNFPPRFSGRQFPNYSSELNVNALELEDSALYLCASSLGQWSSYNSPLHFGNGTRLTVT.

This clone was counted a few times. This sequence joins TRBV4-2 and TRBJ2-3; 7 bases align to TRBD2. In germline, CDR1 is LGHNA, CDR2 YNFKEQ. CDR3 length: 17 residues. V trimming: 2 bases; J trimming: 2 bases; junction bases outside the gene matches: 10. The CDR3 bases are TGTGCCAGCAGCCAACACCGAGAGCGGGACGACACAGATACGCAGTATTTT. Encoded protein: CASSQHRERDDTDTQYF.

This clone was detected a few times. The V gene is TRBV6-5, the J gene TRBJ1-1, with a possible D match to TRBD1 (5 bases). V was pared by 2 bases and J by 9 bases, with 10 bases between. Per germline, CDR1 MNHEY and CDR2 SVGAGI. The CDR3 extends over 12 amino acids. CDR3 sequence (DNA): TGTGCCAGCAGTTACGGTACAGGCCAAGCTTTCTTT. Translating gives CASSYGTGQAFF.

This sequence joins TRBV19 and TRBJ2-2, with D unresolved. The V end lost 8 bases, the J end lost 5 bases, and 6 bases lay between the germline ends. This CDR3 is built from 11 residues. Germline V gene lookup returns CDR1 LNHDA and CDR2 SQIVND (reference sequence). In nucleotides, the CDR3 is TGTGCCAGTCATACTACCGGGGAGCTGTTTTTT. Residues: CASHTTGELFF.

CDR3 sequence: CSAAPPGTGRSEQYF. Written as DNA, the CDR3 is TGCAGCGCTGCCCCCCCCGGGACAGGGAGGAGCGAGCAGTACTTC. This chain connects TRBV29-1 to TRBJ2-7; 9 bases align to TRBD1. J was trimmed by 6 bases and V by 7 bases; bases with no gene match: 16. The CDR3 sequence is 15 residues long. Germline assignment: CDR1 SQVTM and CDR2 ANQGSEA.